This passage covers 30 T cell receptor beta chains from one sample sequenced in a study of post-analysis software for immune sequencing data. General observations from the study: Five or six TRBV segments, TRBV5-6, TRBV5-1 and TRBV20-1 among them, were found more frequent in patients than controls.

Their antigens remain unidentified. Each TCR beta cDNA library carried unique molecular identifiers. One entry per CDR3 protein results from TCRdb running MiXCR on the PCR reads. The sample comprises hundreds of thousands of distinct CDR3 sequences, approximately 60% of which are singletons, and approximately 11% rests with the top ten. Sequencing was performed on blood. These receptors were obtained from a girl aged 2 to 10 with multiple sclerosis.

The chain has TRBV7-2 and TRBJ1-5; D is unclear. Per germline, CDR1 SGHTA and CDR2 FQGNSA. The CDR3 sequence is 14 residues long. The V end lost 2 bases, the J end lost 1 base, and 6 bases lay between the germline ends. CDR3 in DNA: TGTGCCAGCAGCTTACACGTCAGCAATCAGCCCCAGCATTTT. As protein: CASSLHVSNQPQHF.

This sequence joins TRBV9 and TRBJ2-1; possibly TRBD1 for D (5 bases). This CDR3 has 14 residues. Trimming shortened V by 4 bases and J by 6 bases, and 14 bases separated the two germline ends. Germline V lookup: CDR1 SGDLS, CDR2 YYNGEE. CDR3 loop: CASSQGARPNEQFF. CDR3 sequence (DNA): TGTGCCAGCAGCCAAGGGGCCCGCCCCAATGAGCAGTTCTTC.

The V call is TRBV29-1, the J call TRBJ1-1, with D hard to call. There are 12 residues in the CDR3. CDR1 and CDR2 (germline): SQVTM, ANQGSEA. Between the trimmed V and J ends, which lost 1 base and 11 bases, there was a span of 14 bases. The CDR3 DNA reads TGCAGCGTTGAAGGTCGGGGAGGGAGGGCTTTCTTT. Its protein product is CSVEGRGGRAFF.

V usage is TRBV20-1 and J usage is TRBJ2-5, with no clear D. Looked up from germline, CDR1 is DFQATT and CDR2 is SNEGSKA (reference sequence). V was pared by 6 bases and J by 0 bases, with 11 bases between. This CDR3 is built from 13 residues. The CDR3 DNA reads TGCAGTGCACCGCTTAGAAACCAAGAGACCCAGTACTTC. Its translation: CSAPLRNQETQYF.

There are a few counts of this clonotype. The chain couples TRBV5-1 to TRBJ2-3; 13 bases fit TRBD2. The CDR3 runs 17 residues. V gave up 2 bases and J gave up 2 bases; unmatched junction bases: 5. The germline V gene encodes CDR1 SGHRS and CDR2 YFSETQ. The CDR3 sequence: CASSFRLAGGDTDTQYF. CDR3 sequence (DNA): TGCGCCAGCAGCTTCCGACTAGCGGGAGGAGACACAGATACGCAGTATTTT.

This clonotype came up a few times. One end of the junction is discordant with germline, which a read error may explain. The rearrangement uses TRBV7-8 and TRBJ1-2; D possibly corresponds to TRBD1 (6 bases). The CDR3 runs to 13 residues. Germline V gene sequence: CDR1 SGHVS, CDR2 FQNEAQ. The CDR3 sequence is CASSLGQDYGYIF. Written as DNA, the CDR3 is TGTGCCAGCAGCTTAGGACAGGACTATGGCTACATCTTC.

This clonotype was picked up a small number of times. The chain carries TRBV25-1 and TRBJ1-2; the match to TRBD1 covers 7 bases. Trimming removed 1 base from V and 8 bases from J; junction bases left unmatched: 7. The CDR3 is 14 amino acids. Looked up from germline, CDR1 is MGHDK and CDR2 is SYGVNS. The CDR3 nucleotides read TGTGCCAGCAGTGAATTAGGGGGCTGTAGGGGCTACACCTTC. Its translation is CASSELGGCRGYTF.

This chain joins TRBV7-9 and TRBJ2-3, with 11 positions matching TRBD1. The V segment lost 4 bases and the J segment 5 bases; nucleotides outside the gene matches: 5. Germline V gene lookup returns CDR1 SEHNR and CDR2 FQNEAQ (reference sequence). The CDR3 contains 15 residues. CDR3 sequence reads: CASSSGTGGEDTQYF. CDR3 nucleotide sequence: TGTGCCAGCAGCTCCGGGACAGGGGGGGAAGATACGCAGTATTTT.

The V gene is TRBV5-5, the J gene TRBJ2-3; 11 nucleotides agree with TRBD2. Germline V gives CDR1 SGHKS, CDR2 YYEKEE (reference sequence). V was clipped by 3 bases and J by 2 bases; unmatched bases: 8. The CDR3 loop spans 17 amino acids. The DNA for the CDR3 is TGTGCCAGCAGCTCGATACTAGCGGGGGTTGCCACAGATACGCAGTATTTT. Protein: CASSSILAGVATDTQYF.

The gene calls are TRBV5-6 and TRBJ2-5; D is undetermined. V was trimmed by 4 bases and J by 3 bases, leaving 10 bases between them. The CDR3 sequence is 13 residues long. The germline V gene has CDR1 SGHDT and CDR2 YYEEEE. CDR3 sequence (DNA): TGTGCCAGCAGCCCGTATTATAAAGAGACCCAGTACTTC. It codes for CASSPYYKETQYF.

This clonotype was seen more than once but under ten times. The CDR3 reads CASSLTAASFQETQYF. The CDR3 DNA is TGTGCCAGCAGCTTAACGGCAGCGTCTTTCCAAGAGACCCAGTACTTC. The chain is built from TRBV7-9 and TRBJ2-5; no definite D call. V was clipped by 2 bases and J by 1 base, with 14 bases between them. Germline lookup yields CDR1 SEHNR and CDR2 FQNEAQ (reference sequence). The CDR3 is made up of 16 amino acids.

This clonotype was seen more than once but under ten times. The CDR3 DNA sequence: TGTGCCACCCAAGGGGAGGGAGATACGCAGTATTTT. Its translation is CATQGEGDTQYF. The chain carries TRBV10-3 and TRBJ2-3, with 7 bases fitting TRBD2. Germline trimming cut 10 bases from V and 5 bases from J; bases unmatched to any gene: 6. The CDR3 is 12 residues long. The germline gives CDR1 ENHRY, CDR2 SYGVKD.

The chain carries TRBV9 and TRBJ2-1, with 9 bases matching TRBD1. Germline CDR1 SGDLS, CDR2 YYNGEE. V trimming: 4 bases; J trimming: 9 bases; junction bases outside the gene matches: 5. The CDR3 length is 13 residues. The DNA for the CDR3 is TGTGCCAGCAGCCAACCGACAGGGGGTGAGCAGTTCTTC. Residues: CASSQPTGGEQFF.

V usage is TRBV7-3 and J usage is TRBJ2-7, with D hard to call. This CDR3 contains 12 residues. Germline-derived CDR1 and CDR2 are SGHTA and FQGTGA. Trimming pared 2 bases from V and 7 bases from J, leaving 9 bases between. This chain's CDR3 is CASSLPYNEQYF. The CDR3 coding sequence is TGTGCCAGCAGCTTACCCTACAATGAGCAGTACTTC.

This rearrangement joins TRBV10-3 to TRBJ1-4; D is ambiguous. V dropped 0 bases and J dropped 8 bases, with 13 bases sitting between them. CDR1 is ENHRY and CDR2 is SYGVKD in the germline V gene. The CDR3 consists of 15 residues. CDR3: CAISESTKEPEKLFF. Written as DNA, the CDR3 is TGTGCCATCAGTGAGTCGACCAAAGAGCCAGAAAAACTGTTTTTT.

V gene TRBV15 combines with J gene TRBJ2-4; D is possibly TRBD1 (6 bases). There are 15 residues in the CDR3. CDR1 LNHNV and CDR2 YYDKDF come from the germline V gene (reference sequence). Trimming pared 5 bases from V and 0 bases from J, leaving 11 bases between. CDR3 region: CATSEAGVAKNIQYF. The DNA for the CDR3 is TGTGCCACCAGCGAAGCAGGGGTAGCCAAAAACATTCAGTACTTC.

This chain joins TRBV25-1 and TRBJ2-1; tentatively, D is TRBD2 (6 bases). This CDR3 has 14 amino acids. V lost 4 bases and J 4 bases, leaving 11 bases between the germline ends. Germline V CDR1 and CDR2: MGHDK, SYGVNS. CDR3 nucleotide sequence: TGTGCCAGCAGTGTAATGGGGGGATACAATGAGCAGTTCTTC. Translation: CASSVMGGYNEQFF.

V is TRBV29-1 and J is TRBJ2-7; no clear D gene. CDR1 is SQVTM and CDR2 is ANQGSEA in the germline V gene. The length of the CDR3 is 13 residues. The CDR3: CSACPSGTYEQYF. CDR3 bases: TGCAGTGCCTGCCCCTCTGGGACCTACGAGCAGTACTTC.

The rearrangement links TRBV5-1 to TRBJ2-5, with D unclear. Per germline, CDR1 SGHRS and CDR2 YFSETQ. The CDR3 covers 16 residues. Trimming removed 0 bases at V and 4 bases at J, with 16 bases between. CDR3 DNA sequence: TGCGCCAGCAGCTTGGGGGGTAGCCCCGATGGAGAGACCCAGTACTTC. Translating it yields CASSLGGSPDGETQYF. The full variable domain, with the rest looked up from reference TRBV5-1 and TRBJ2-5, is KAGVTQTPRYLIKTRGQQVTLSCSPISGHRSVSWYQQTPGQGLQFLFEYFSETQRNKGNFPGRFSGRQFSNSRSEMNVSTLELGDSALYLCASSLGGSPDGETQYFGPGTRLLVL.

The gene calls are TRBV14 and TRBJ2-1; 7 nucleotides align to TRBD1. Germline values: CDR1 SGHDN, CDR2 FVKESK. Trimming removed 4 bases from V and 0 bases from J; junction bases left unmatched: 6. This CDR3 has 16 amino acids. In nucleotides, the CDR3 is TGTGCCAGCAGCCCAGACAGGGTGAGCTCCTACAATGAGCAGTTCTTC. Amino acid sequence: CASSPDRVSSYNEQFF.

This sequence joins TRBV7-9 and TRBJ2-1, with a tentative D call TRBD2 (6 bases). Germline V gives CDR1 SEHNR, CDR2 FQNEAQ (reference sequence). CDR3 length: 15 residues. V gave up 4 bases and J gave up 9 bases, with 19 bases separating them. The DNA of the CDR3 is TGTGCCAGCAGCTCTCAAACTAGCCCTCACGGTGAGCAGTTCTTC. It specifies CASSSQTSPHGEQFF.

The rearrangement joins TRBV27 to TRBJ2-1; D uncertain. The CDR3 contains 15 residues. Trimming stripped 2 bases from V and 7 bases from J, with 15 bases between. Looked up from germline, CDR1 is MNHEY and CDR2 is SMNVEV (reference sequence). CDR3 DNA sequence: TGTGCCAGCAGTTTACAAGATAACCGAAGGAATGAGCAGTTCTTC. This encodes CASSLQDNRRNEQFF.

The chain combines TRBV4-2 with TRBJ1-2; D unclear. Trimming shortened V by 0 bases and J by 2 bases, and 10 bases separated the two germline ends. CDR3 size: 15 residues. Germline CDR1 LGHNA, CDR2 YNFKEQ. The CDR3, as DNA: TGTGCCAGCAGCCAAGAAATCACCCGGAACTATGGCTACACCTTC. Translating it yields CASSQEITRNYGYTF.

This clonotype was observed a few times. The rearrangement joins TRBV7-6 to TRBJ2-5; maybe TRBD1 (6 bases). The CDR3 contains 16 residues. V was trimmed by 5 bases and J by 4 bases, leaving 20 bases between them. Germline values: CDR1 SGHVS, CDR2 FNYEAQ. CDR3: CASSHRLAGVGETQYF. The DNA for the CDR3 is TGTGCCAGCAGCCACCGATTGGCAGGGGTCGGAGAGACCCAGTACTTC.

The V call is TRBV7-9, the J call TRBJ1-6; 9 positions agree with TRBD1. The CDR3 runs to 17 residues. Unmatched junction bases numbered 14, after V lost 6 bases and J lost 8 bases. The germline V gene encodes CDR1 SEHNR and CDR2 FQNEAQ (reference sequence). The CDR3, as DNA: TGTGCCAGCAGGAACTTGAACAGGGGGCTATGGGATTCACCCCTCCACTTT. Protein product: CASRNLNRGLWDSPLHF.

The genes are TRBV11-2 and TRBJ1-1; TRBD1 matches at 9 bases. The CDR3 extends over 17 amino acids. Trimming cost V 4 bases and J 0 bases; bases outside gene matches: 9. Germline assignment: CDR1 SGHAT and CDR2 FQNNGV. In DNA form, the CDR3 reads TGTGCCAGCAGCTCGAACAGGGGGCCTGAGGTGAACACTGAAGCTTTCTTT. Protein product: CASSSNRGPEVNTEAFF. The full variable domain, in which reference TRBV11-2 and TRBJ1-1 provide the parts outside the CDR3, is EAGVAQSPRYKIIEKRQSVAFWCNPISGHATLYWYQQILGQGPKLLIQFQNNGVVDDSQLPKDRFSAERLKGVDSTLKIQPAKLEDSAVYLCASSSNRGPEVNTEAFFGQGTRLTVV.

The chain is built from TRBV29-1 and TRBJ2-2; the match to TRBD2 covers 7 bases. Per the germline V gene, CDR1 is SQVTM and CDR2 is ANQGSEA. V dropped 0 bases and J dropped 3; count of bases not matched to a gene: 4. This CDR3 spans 15 amino acids. The CDR3, as DNA: TGCAGCGTTGAAGATCCGGGGGGAGACACCGGGGAGCTGTTTTTT. Protein sequence: CSVEDPGGDTGELFF.

This sequence joins TRBV7-9 and TRBJ1-1, with 7 bases fitting TRBD1. CDR1 is SEHNR and CDR2 is FQNEAQ in the germline V gene (reference sequence). The CDR3 is 15 amino acids. The V gene end was trimmed by 1 base and the J gene end by 2 bases; junction bases not matched to a gene: 4. The CDR3 is CASSLGGGTNTEAFF. CDR3 nucleotide sequence: TGTGCCAGCAGCTTAGGAGGGGGCACAAACACTGAAGCTTTCTTT.

V is TRBV13 and J is TRBJ1-1, with 9 bases matching TRBD1. V lost 4 bases, J lost 0 bases, and 21 bases stayed unmatched. The V gene's germline CDR1 is PRHDT and CDR2 FYEKMQ (reference sequence). The length of the CDR3 is 21 residues. For the CDR3, the DNA is TGTGCCAGCAGCTCCCTATTTCCGAACATTGTGGGGACAGGGATGAACACTGAAGCTTTCTTT. Its protein product is CASSSLFPNIVGTGMNTEAFF.

The rearrangement joins TRBV28 to TRBJ2-4; 13 positions match TRBD2. The last part of the DNA fits TRBJ2-7 better; the J call may be wrong. This CDR3 has 17 residues. The germline V gene has CDR1 MDHEN and CDR2 SYDVKM. This chain's CDR3 is CASSLGGGLAGTYEQYF. As DNA, the CDR3 is TGTGCCAGCAGTTTAGGAGGGGGACTAGCGGGAACCTACGAGCAGTACTTC.